The 19 T cell receptor beta chains in this list originate from one sample, sequenced in a study of blood T cell repertoires in COVID-19. Sequenced by immunoSEQ multiplex PCR; TCRdb stores in-frame clones only, minus some. This sample carries some 150,000 clones, around 85% of them seen once, and the ten largest clones take 0.95% to 1.5%. Material for sequencing was peripheral blood. The receptors were sampled from a man in his sixties who had recovered from COVID-19.

The rearrangement links TRBV7-3 to TRBJ2-7, with 10 bases identical to TRBD2. V lost 1 base and J lost 3; bases outside the gene matches: 3. Germline V lookup: CDR1 SGHTA, CDR2 FQGTGA. This CDR3 has 15 residues. Here the CDR3 reads CASSLSLAGVYEQYF. The CDR3 nucleotides read TGTGCCAGCAGCTTAAGTCTAGCGGGGGTCTACGAGCAGTACTTC. Complete variable domain (other parts from reference TRBV7-3 and TRBJ2-7): GAGVSQTPSNKVTEKGKYVELRCDPISGHTALYWYRQSLGQGPEFLIYFQGTGAADDSGLPNDRFFAVRPEGSVSTLKIQRTERGDSAVYLCASSLSLAGVYEQYFGPGTRLTVT.

This clone has more than one count but fewer than ten. The chain is built from TRBV4-1 and TRBJ1-1, with 9 bases lining up with TRBD1. Germline trimming cut 4 bases from V and 6 bases from J; bases unmatched to any gene: 6. CDR1 is MGHRA, CDR2 YSYEKL, per germline. The CDR3 spans 14 residues. As DNA, the CDR3 is TGCGCCAGCAGCCTCCAGGACAGGGGACCTGAAGCTTTCTTT. This encodes CASSLQDRGPEAFF.

The chain is built from TRBV6-2 or TRBV6-3 and TRBJ1-5; no reliable D call. The CDR3 extends over 16 amino acids. The germline V and J ends were trimmed by 2 bases and 2 bases, with 13 bases remaining between them. CDR1 is MNHEY, CDR2 SVGEGT, per germline. The CDR3 nucleotides read TGTGCCAGCAGTTACCCGGGGAGACGGGGCAATCAGCCCCAGCATTTT. Translating it yields CASSYPGRRGNQPQHF.

This clone turned up a few times. This sequence joins TRBV7-9 and TRBJ1-3; tentatively, D is TRBD1 (5 bases). The CDR3 consists of 15 residues. Trimming stripped 3 bases from V and 4 bases from J, with 13 bases between. Germline CDR1 and CDR2: SEHNR and FQNEAQ (reference sequence). For the CDR3, the DNA is TGTGCCAGCAGCTTCCCGCAGGGATCAGGAAACACCATATATTTT. Encoded protein: CASSFPQGSGNTIYF.

V and J are TRBV7-2 and TRBJ2-1, with 13 bases fitting TRBD2. After removal of 5 bases from V and 7 bases from J, the junction contained 11 bases not matched to a gene. The CDR3 is 17 amino acids. Germline V gene lookup returns CDR1 SGHTA and CDR2 FQGNSA. CDR3 loop: CASSLRRGTSGENEQFF. The CDR3 DNA sequence: TGTGCCAGCAGCCTGAGGAGGGGGACTAGCGGGGAGAATGAGCAGTTCTTC.

The chain is built from TRBV6-6 and TRBJ1-6, with 7 bases that match TRBD1. The CDR3 has 15 residues. V gave up 2 bases and J gave up 5 bases; unmatched junction bases: 3. Germline loops: CDR1 MNHNY, CDR2 SVGAGI (reference sequence). Written as DNA, the CDR3 is TGTGCCAGCAGTTACGGACAGGAGGATAATTCACCCCTCCACTTT. It encodes CASSYGQEDNSPLHF.

The chain carries TRBV24-1 and TRBJ1-5; 7 nucleotides line up with TRBD1. V trimming: 7 bases; J trimming: 4 bases; junction bases outside the gene matches: 3. CDR3 length: 13 amino acids. Germline assignment: CDR1 KGHDR and CDR2 SFDVKD. The CDR3 bases are TGTGCCACCAGCCAGACAGGGAATCAGCCCCAGCATTTT. It translates to CATSQTGNQPQHF.

V gene TRBV19 combines with J gene TRBJ1-6; D uncertain. The CDR3 sequence is 14 residues long. V was cut by 7 bases and J by 5 bases, with 12 bases left in between. Germline assignment: CDR1 LNHDA and CDR2 SQIVND (reference sequence). The CDR3 region has the DNA TGTGCCAGTACCGGGAGCAGGAATAATTCACCCCTCCACTTT. Its protein is CASTGSRNNSPLHF.

The CDR3 DNA sequence: TGTGCCAGCAGTTACGGACAGGGAGCGGATTCACCCCTCCACTTT. Encoded protein: CASSYGQGADSPLHF. The chain uses TRBV6-5 and TRBJ1-6; 8 bases line up with TRBD1. The V gene's germline CDR1 is MNHEY and CDR2 SVGAGI. The CDR3 length is 15 residues. The V and J ends lost 2 bases and 8 bases, in that order; junction bases with no gene match: 5.

This rearrangement joins TRBV9 to TRBJ2-7; TRBD2 aligns across 10 bases. With 4 bases clipped from V and 3 bases from J, the junction kept 7 bases outside the gene matches. The CDR3 contains 15 residues. CDR1 and CDR2 (germline): SGDLS, YYNGEE. Written as DNA, the CDR3 is TGTGCCAGCAGCCCGGACGCTAGCGGGGGCTACGAGCAGTACTTC. Amino acid sequence: CASSPDASGGYEQYF.

The CDR3 is CASSQVAGGHREQFF. CDR3 coding DNA: TGTGCCAGCAGCCAAGTAGCGGGGGGGCATCGGGAGCAGTTCTTC. V gene TRBV3-1 (or the pseudogene TRBV3-2) combines with J gene TRBJ2-1; TRBD2 matches 11 bases. This CDR3 spans 15 amino acids. J lost 10 bases, V lost 1 base, and 6 bases had no gene match. Germline V gene lookup returns CDR1 LGHDT and CDR2 YNNKEL (reference sequence).

The sample holds a few counts of this clone. V usage is TRBV7-8 and J usage is TRBJ2-2; D is perhaps TRBD2 (5 bases). The CDR3 consists of 15 residues. The germline V gene encodes CDR1 SGHVS and CDR2 FQNEAQ. Trimming stripped 1 base from V and 1 base from J, with 7 bases between. CDR3 loop: CASSLGLMNTGELFF. CDR3 DNA sequence: TGTGCCAGCAGCTTAGGACTAATGAACACCGGGGAGCTGTTTTTT.

The genes are TRBV10-3 and TRBJ1-2; D is unclear. Germline V gives CDR1 ENHRY, CDR2 SYGVKD. V shed 0 bases and J shed 3 bases, with 8 bases lying between them. This CDR3 comprises 14 residues. The CDR3 nucleotides read TGTGCCATCAGTGAGTCGGGCGGGGACTATGGCTACACCTTC. This translates into CAISESGGDYGYTF.

The gene calls are TRBV18 and TRBJ2-5; 7 nucleotides match TRBD1. The junction had 7 bases not matched to a gene; V was cut back by 5 bases and J by 4 bases. This CDR3 is built from 14 residues. Per the germline V gene, CDR1 is KGHSH and CDR2 is LQKENI. CDR3 nucleotides: TGTGCCAGCTCATCCCGGACAGGTCTAGAGACCCAGTACTTC. Encoded protein: CASSSRTGLETQYF.

The chain carries TRBV6-5 and TRBJ1-1; possibly TRBD1 for D (6 bases). V was shortened by 5 bases and J by 11 bases, with 12 bases between the two germline ends. Germline V lookup: CDR1 MNHEY, CDR2 SVGAGI. CDR3 length equals 11 residues. DNA of the CDR3: TGTGCCAGCAGTCAACAGGGTTGGGCTTTCTTT. Translated, it gives CASSQQGWAFF.

This clone has a single count. The genes are TRBV6-4 and TRBJ1-1; D remains unclear. V was cut by 6 bases and J by 4 bases, with 15 bases left in between. The germline CDR1 and CDR2 sequences are MRHNA and SNTAGT. The CDR3 consists of 14 residues. The CDR3 spells CASRSTTSSTEAFF. The CDR3 nucleotides are TGTGCCAGCAGGAGTACCACCTCGAGCACTGAAGCTTTCTTT.

The gene calls are TRBV7-9 and TRBJ2-3; TRBD2 matches 8 bases. CDR1 is SEHNR, CDR2 FQNEAQ, per germline (reference sequence). This CDR3 is built from 13 residues. V trimming: 8 bases; J trimming: 5 bases; junction bases outside the gene matches: 6. The CDR3 nucleotides are TGTGCCAGCCACGGGGGGGATGGAGATACGCAGTATTTT. Amino acid sequence: CASHGGDGDTQYF.

This rearrangement joins TRBV11-2 to TRBJ2-7; maybe TRBD1 (5 bases). V lost 5 bases to trimming and J lost 0 bases, with 17 bases between them. Germline V gives CDR1 SGHAT, CDR2 FQNNGV. This CDR3 is built from 16 residues. In DNA, the CDR3 is TGTGCCAGCAGCCCTAGGGGCCTCTCGAACTCCTACGAGCAGTACTTC. Its protein product is CASSPRGLSNSYEQYF.

The chain combines TRBV6-1 with TRBJ1-5; unclear D gene. In germline, CDR1 is MNHNS, CDR2 SASEGT. V lost 1 base and J lost 2, with 6 bases in between. The CDR3 loop spans 14 amino acids. Here the CDR3 reads CASSEGVGNQPQHF. The CDR3 DNA reads as TGTGCCAGCAGTGAAGGCGTGGGCAATCAGCCCCAGCATTTT.